Given below is one TCR beta chain in context. Its antigen is still unknown. As every portion of the isolated RNA was reverse transcribed, the sequencing read expressed TCRB transcripts. The table came from immunoSEQ multiplex PCR; TCRdb's copy has only in-frame clones and leaves some out. The sample yields some 700,000 clones, 13% seen once. The data were taken from a study of beta chain features in type 1 diabetes. The study's findings and limits: In all four CD4+ subsets, TCRB CDR3 length was significantly, moderately reduced in type 1 diabetes.

The germline V gene has CDR1 KGHSH and CDR2 LQKENI. There are 14 residues in the CDR3. Trimming cost V 4 bases and J 1 base, with 9 bases left between them. This TCR was sampled from a man aged 18 to 29 with type 1 diabetes. Sequencing was performed on naive CD4+ T cells from blood. The chain links TRBV18 to TRBJ2-3; D is unclear. CDR3 in DNA: TGTGCCAGCTCACTCCAGGCCCGCACAGATACGCAGTATTTT. It encodes CASSLQARTDTQYF.